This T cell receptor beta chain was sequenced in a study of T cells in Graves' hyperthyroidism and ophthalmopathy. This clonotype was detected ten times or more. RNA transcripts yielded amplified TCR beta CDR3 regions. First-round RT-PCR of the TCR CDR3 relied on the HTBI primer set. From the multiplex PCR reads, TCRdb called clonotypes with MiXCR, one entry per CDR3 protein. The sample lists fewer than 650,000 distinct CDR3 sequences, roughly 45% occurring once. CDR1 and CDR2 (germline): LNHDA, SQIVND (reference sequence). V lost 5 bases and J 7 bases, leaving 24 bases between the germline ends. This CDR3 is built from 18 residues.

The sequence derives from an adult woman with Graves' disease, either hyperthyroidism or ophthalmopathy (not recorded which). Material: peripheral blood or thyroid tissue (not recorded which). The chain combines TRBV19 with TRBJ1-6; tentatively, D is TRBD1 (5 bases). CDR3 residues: CASSEGRAIGLQNSPLHF. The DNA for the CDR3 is TGTGCCAGTAGTGAAGGCAGGGCAATCGGCCTCCAGAATTCACCCCTCCACTTT. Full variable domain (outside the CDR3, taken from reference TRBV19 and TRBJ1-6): DGGITQSPKYLFRKEGQNVTLSCEQNLNHDAMYWYRQDPGQGLRLIYYSQIVNDFQKGDIAEGYSVSREKKESFPLTVTSAQKNPTAFYLCASSEGRAIGLQNSPLHFGNGTRLTVT.